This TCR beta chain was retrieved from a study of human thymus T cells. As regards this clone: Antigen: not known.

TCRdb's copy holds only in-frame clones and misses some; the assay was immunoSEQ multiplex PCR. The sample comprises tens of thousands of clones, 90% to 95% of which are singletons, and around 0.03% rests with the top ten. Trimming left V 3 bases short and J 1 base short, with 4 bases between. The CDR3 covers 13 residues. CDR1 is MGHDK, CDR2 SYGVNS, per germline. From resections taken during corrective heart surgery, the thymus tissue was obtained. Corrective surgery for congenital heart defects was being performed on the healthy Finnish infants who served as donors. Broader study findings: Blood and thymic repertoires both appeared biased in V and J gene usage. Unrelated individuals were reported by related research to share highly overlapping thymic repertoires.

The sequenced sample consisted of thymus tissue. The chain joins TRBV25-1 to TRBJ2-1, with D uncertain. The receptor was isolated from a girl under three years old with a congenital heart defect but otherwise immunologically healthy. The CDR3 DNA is TGTGCCAGCAGTGACGTTTCCTACAATGAGCAGTTCTTC. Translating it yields CASSDVSYNEQFF. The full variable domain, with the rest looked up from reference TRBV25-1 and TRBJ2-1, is EADIYQTPRYLVIGTGKKITLECSQTMGHDKMYWYQQDPGMELHLIHYSYGVNSTEKGDLSSESTVSRIRTEHFPLTLESARPSHTSQYLCASSDVSYNEQFFGPGTRLTVL.